This TCR beta chain comes out of a study of cytomegalovirus exposure and HLA in healthy donors. About the study: Among roughly 180 million T cells, an earlier analysis found roughly 100 million unique TCR beta sequences. Study outcomes and limitations: Researchers reportedly found TCR beta sequences accurately predicted most subjects' HLA-A and HLA-B alleles.

A remark on this clone: What it recognizes is unknown.

V dropped 5 bases and J dropped 2; count of bases not matched to a gene: 8. The CDR3 spans 15 residues. The germline V gene has CDR1 SEHNR and CDR2 FQNEAQ (reference sequence). The PCR contained 60 Vbeta and 13 Jbeta primers. Per the authors' pipeline: A later analysis counted 80 million or so unique TCR beta chains, around 10 million shared. Sequenced by immunoSEQ multiplex PCR; TCRdb stores in-frame clones only, minus some. That table is the source of V, J and clone size, and D and trimming were worked out from the DNA. The sample includes some 140,000 clones, 60% to 85% of them seen just once. Sequencing input: PBMCs. The rearrangement uses TRBV7-9 and TRBJ1-2; 7 positions match TRBD1. This receptor was identified in a male donor in good health and CMV-seropositive. CDR3 amino acids: CASSPNRGLNYGYTF. The CDR3 DNA is TGTGCCAGCAGCCCAAACAGGGGTCTAAACTATGGCTACACCTTC.